This is a list of T cell receptor beta chains from one sample in a study of siplizumab effects on memory and regulatory T cells. Only in-frame clones appear in the TCRdb table, and some are missing; sequencing was by immunoSEQ multiplex PCR. The sample has tens of thousands of clones; 93% are singletons. The source material was CD8+ T cells sorted from blood. These receptors all stem from a human donor in good health. CDR3s include the opening cysteine and the closing phenylalanine or tryptophan. D genes are given only for firm matches. Some rows mark clone size as missing; the rest say once, few, many or name a class of expanded clone.

J gene,D gene,V gene,clone size,CDR3 DNA,CDR3 protein
TRBJ2-3,TRBD1,TRBV5-1,-,TGCGCCAGCAGCTTGACAGGGGGCGGTCCAGATACGCAGTATTTT,CASSLTGGGPDTQYF
TRBJ1-4,TRBD1,TRBV29-1,-,TGCAGCGTTGGGCAGGGGGTCGGTGAAAAACTGTTTTTT,CSVGQGVGEKLFF
TRBJ2-2,TRBD1,TRBV13,-,TGTGCCAGCAGCTTATACAGGGGCGGCACCGGGGAGCTGTTTTTT,CASSLYRGGTGELFF
TRBJ1-1,-,TRBV19,-,TGTGCCAGTAAACAGGTAGTAGGGACTGAAGCTTTCTTT,CASKQVVGTEAFF
TRBJ2-1,-,TRBV6-6,-,TGTGCCAGCAGTGCCCTAAGCAATGAGCAGTTCTTC,CASSALSNEQFF
TRBJ1-2,-,TRBV14,once,TGTGCCAGCAGCCAAGGGTTTGGTTTTGTAGTGGGTGGCTACACCTTC,CASSQGFGFVVGGYTF
TRBJ2-7,-,TRBV6-1,-,TGTGCCAGCAGTGAGTATCCGAGCTCCTACGAGCAGTACTTC,CASSEYPSSYEQYF
TRBJ2-2,-,TRBV7-9,-,TGTGCCAGCAGCCCTAGGGCAGGGACCACCGGGGAGCTGTTTTTT,CASSPRAGTTGELFF
TRBJ2-1,-,TRBV14,-,TGTGCCAGCAGGCTTACGTCGGAGGCGTTGGTTCGACCGGAGCAGTTCTTC,CASRLTSEALVRPEQFF
TRBJ2-7,-,TRBV29-1,-,TGCAGCGTTGAAACAGGGACTGGCTCCTACGAGCAGTACTTC,CSVETGTGSYEQYF
TRBJ1-1,-,TRBV19,-,TGTGCCAGTAGTATGGTTTCCAGGGGCAACACTGAAGCTTTCTTT,CASSMVSRGNTEAFF
TRBJ2-5,TRBD2,TRBV19,-,TGTGCCAGTGGAATAGCGGGGGGGCATGAGACCCAGTACTTC,CASGIAGGHETQYF
TRBJ2-7,-,TRBV2,-,TGTGCCAGCAGTGAGTTAGGGGCGCATAACGAGCAGTACTTC,CASSELGAHNEQYF
TRBJ2-1,-,TRBV9,-,TGTGCCAGCAGTAGGGACAATGAGCAGTTCTTC,CASSRDNEQFF
TRBJ2-5,-,TRBV5-1,-,TGCGCCAGCAGCCCAGAGCTCGCAGAGACCCAGTACTTC,CASSPELAETQYF
TRBJ2-1,-,TRBV6-5,-,TGTGCCAGCACCGATGAACAGGGTCGTGAGCAGTTCTTC,CASTDEQGREQFF
TRBJ2-1,-,TRBV6-1,-,TGTGCCAGTAACAATGAGCAGTTCTTC,CASNNEQFF